Sequencing of this T cell receptor beta chain was carried out in a study of blood T cell repertoires in COVID-19. Study overall: The United States, Italy and Spain provided the acute and convalescent COVID-19 samples.

The CDR3 is 16 residues long. Trimming at V came to 3 bases and at J to 6 bases, leaving 12 bases not matched to a gene. CDR1 is MNHEY and CDR2 is SVGAGI in the germline V gene. Patients in Seattle were enrolled during active infection, then followed longitudinally. Source study methods: Estimates of nucleated cell counts were drawn from the amplification of reference gene primers. Measured with immunoSEQ multiplex PCR; TCRdb has only the in-frame clones, and not every one. D and trimming come from the DNA, and the V and J calls and clone size come from that table. The data contain 200,000 to 300,000 clones, more than 70% of them singletons.

The source is a woman aged 80 or older with COVID-19, enrolled during active disease. The sequencing sample was made of peripheral blood. This chain connects TRBV6-5 to TRBJ1-1, with 8 nucleotides matching TRBD1. The CDR3 DNA reads TGTGCCAGCAGTTATTCACTTACAGGGGGTTACGCTGAAGCTTTCTTT. Translating gives CASSYSLTGGYAEAFF.